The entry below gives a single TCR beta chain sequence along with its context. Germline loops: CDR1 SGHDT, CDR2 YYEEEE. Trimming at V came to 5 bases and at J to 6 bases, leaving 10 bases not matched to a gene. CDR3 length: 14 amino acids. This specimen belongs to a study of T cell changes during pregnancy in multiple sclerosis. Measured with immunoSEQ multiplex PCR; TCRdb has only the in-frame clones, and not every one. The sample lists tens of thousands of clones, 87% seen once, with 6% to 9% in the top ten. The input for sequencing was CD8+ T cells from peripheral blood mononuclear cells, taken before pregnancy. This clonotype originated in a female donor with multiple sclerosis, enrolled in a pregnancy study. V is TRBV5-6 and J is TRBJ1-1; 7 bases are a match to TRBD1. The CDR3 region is CASRKQGLGPEAFF. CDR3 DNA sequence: TGTGCCAGCAGAAAACAGGGGTTGGGGCCTGAAGCTTTCTTT.